This TCR beta chain originates from a study of T cells in narcolepsy. CDR3 size: 13 residues. V was cut by 6 bases and J by 3 bases, with 11 bases left in between. CDR1 and CDR2 (germline): SQVTM, ANQGSEA. Study observations and caveats: In some patient and control memory CD4+ samples, autoreactive clones were absent. Healthy controls reportedly lacked the autoreactive clonotypes serially found in patients' blood. Same-patient CSF and blood CD4+ T cell clonotypes included HCRT-specific and TRIB2-specific autoreactive ones.

The table came from immunoSEQ multiplex PCR; TCRdb's copy has only in-frame clones and leaves some out. The table includes roughly 34,000 clones, less than 85% detected once. This clone was recorded a few times. The antigen is undetermined. The specimen sequenced was CD45RA- memory CD4+ T cells from PBMCs. The receptor was derived from a human donor with narcolepsy. This chain joins TRBV29-1 and TRBJ2-2; a possible D gene is TRBD2 (6 bases). In DNA, the CDR3 is TGCAGCGTCGGGGGTTGGGACACCGGGGAGCTGTTTTTT. It specifies CSVGGWDTGELFF.